This entry features one TCR beta chain sequence. Its antigen remains unidentified. This entry belongs to a study of T cell responses to AZD1222 COVID-19 vaccine. Broader study findings: Scientists sampled the repertoires only once the peak T cell response had passed. With dominance at 160-218 and 743-854, vaccine-associated CD4 TCRs spanned spike.

Germline CDR1 is KGHSH and CDR2 is LQKENI. The CDR3 spans 14 residues. V trimming: 7 bases; J trimming: 12 bases; junction bases outside the gene matches: 15. Method: immunoSEQ multiplex PCR; TCRdb's copy keeps in-frame clones and lacks some. The sample contains some 120,000 clones, approximately 92% of which appear only once. The TCR originated in an adult who received the MenACWY meningococcal vaccine as a control. Here the sequenced sample was peripheral blood, taken 28 days after the second dose of the MenACWY control vaccine. This rearrangement joins TRBV18 to TRBJ2-1; 7 nucleotides align to TRBD2. CDR3 DNA: TGTGCCAGCTTACCGGAGCGGGGCTACATATCGCAGTTCTTC. Residues: CASLPERGYISQFF.